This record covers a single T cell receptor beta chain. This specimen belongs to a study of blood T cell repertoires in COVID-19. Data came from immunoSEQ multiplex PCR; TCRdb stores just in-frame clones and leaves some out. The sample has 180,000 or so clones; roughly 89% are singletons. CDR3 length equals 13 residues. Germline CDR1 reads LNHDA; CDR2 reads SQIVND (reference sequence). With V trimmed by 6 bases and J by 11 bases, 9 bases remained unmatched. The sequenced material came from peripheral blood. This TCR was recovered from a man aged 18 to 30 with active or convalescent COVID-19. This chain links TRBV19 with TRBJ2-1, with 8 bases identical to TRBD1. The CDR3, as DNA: TGTGCCAGTAGGGACAGGGACGGGAATCAGCAGTTCTTC. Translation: CASRDRDGNQQFF. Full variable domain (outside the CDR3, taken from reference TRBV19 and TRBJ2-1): DGGITQSPKYLFRKEGQNVTLSCEQNLNHDAMYWYRQDPGQGLRLIYYSQIVNDFQKGDIAEGYSVSREKKESFPLTVTSAQKNPTAFYLCASRDRDGNQQFFGPGTRLTVL.